The 25 T cell receptor beta chains given below trace back to one sample, sequenced in a study of regulatory T cells in long-lasting Graves disease. Arm-PCR with iRepertoire HTBI primers amplified the CDR3 regions for these TCR beta libraries. MiXCR, applied by TCRdb to the multiplex PCR reads, yields one record per CDR3 protein. Among about 440,000 distinct CDR3 sequences listed, about 15% were seen once. The time point was: newly diagnosed GD, antithyroid drugs for less than 3 months. Scientists built the TCR library using RNA that was extracted from PBMCs. Another study also made use of these data, one on T cells in Graves' hyperthyroidism and ophthalmopathy.

The sequencing used peripheral blood mononuclear cells (PBMCs), collected at new diagnosis, from a patient treated with antithyroid drugs. These receptors were taken from a woman aged 25 to 45 with Graves disease.

This clonotype occurred a few times. The chain has TRBV14 and TRBJ2-7; possibly TRBD2 for D (6 bases). This CDR3 is 16 amino acids long. The germline V gene encodes CDR1 SGHDN and CDR2 FVKESK. Trimming took 1 base from V and 6 from J, leaving 19 bases between them. The CDR3 loop reads CASSQGRGAGLFEQYF. The CDR3 nucleotides are TGTGCCAGCAGCCAAGGACGCGGGGCGGGATTGTTCGAGCAGTACTTC.

Many counts were recorded for this clonotype. The rearrangement uses TRBV19 and TRBJ2-2; 9 bases are a match to TRBD2. Per germline, CDR1 LNHDA and CDR2 SQIVND (reference sequence). This CDR3 has 15 residues. Trimming removed 3 bases from V and 7 bases from J; junction bases left unmatched: 6. The CDR3 DNA follows: TGTGCCAGTAGTATTCTATTAGCGGGAGACGGGGAGCTGTTTTTT. Translating gives CASSILLAGDGELFF.

There are many counts of this clonotype. The CDR3 sequence: CASSPPGLAGGTDTQYF. The CDR3 DNA sequence: TGTGCCAGCAGTCCACCGGGACTAGCGGGAGGGACAGATACGCAGTATTTT. The chain has TRBV18 and TRBJ2-3; TRBD2 aligns across 16 bases. The germline V gene encodes CDR1 KGHSH and CDR2 LQKENI. With 8 bases clipped from V and 3 bases from J, the junction kept 8 bases outside the gene matches. This CDR3 contains 17 residues.

The V call is TRBV10-3, the J call TRBJ2-2, with TRBD1 identical over 8 bases. The CDR3 runs to 13 residues. V was clipped by 9 bases and J by 3 bases; unmatched bases: 3. Germline V gene data show CDR1 as ENHRY and CDR2 as SYGVKD. CDR3 nucleotide sequence: TGTGCCATGGGGACAGGCTACACCGGGGAGCTGTTTTTT. Its protein product is CAMGTGYTGELFF.

This clonotype was observed a few times. The J gene is TRBJ2-1, the V gene TRBV5-1; 8 nucleotides align to TRBD1. Germline CDR1 is SGHRS and CDR2 is YFSETQ. The length of the CDR3 is 16 residues. The V gene end was trimmed by 4 bases and the J gene end by 7 bases; junction bases not matched to a gene: 13. The CDR3 protein is CASSGAGGPTVNEQFF. The DNA of the CDR3 is TGCGCCAGCAGCGGGGCAGGGGGCCCAACCGTTAATGAGCAGTTCTTC.

This clonotype was found a few times. The gene calls are TRBV7-9 and TRBJ2-3; D call uncertain. Looked up from germline, CDR1 is SEHNR and CDR2 is FQNEAQ (reference sequence). CDR3 size: 16 residues. V gave up 1 base and J gave up 3 bases, with 14 bases separating them. The DNA of the CDR3 is TGTGCCAGCAGCTTAGGAAGGCAGTTTCTTACAGATACGCAGTATTTT. It is translated as CASSLGRQFLTDTQYF.

This chain links TRBV20-1 with TRBJ2-1; weak D call: TRBD1 (5 bases). Germline assignment: CDR1 DFQATT and CDR2 SNEGSKA (reference sequence). V lost 4 bases and J lost 7, with 23 bases in between. CDR3 size: 16 residues. This chain's CDR3 is CSAKRGGLSYINEQFF. The CDR3 bases are TGCAGTGCTAAAAGGGGTGGGCTGTCCTACATTAATGAGCAGTTCTTC.

The V gene is TRBV20-1, the J gene TRBJ1-4; D might be TRBD1 (5 bases). The CDR3 is made up of 18 amino acids. Germline values: CDR1 DFQATT, CDR2 SNEGSKA (reference sequence). Between the trimmed V and J ends, which lost 5 bases and 0 bases, there was a span of 22 bases. CDR3 DNA sequence: TGCAGTGCTGAGGGACGAAATAGGGCGGACCCAACTAATGAAAAACTGTTTTTT. Its protein product is CSAEGRNRADPTNEKLFF.

This clonotype was observed at least ten times. The rearrangement uses TRBV20-1 and TRBJ2-5; no definite D call. V was trimmed by 5 bases and J by 4 bases, leaving 11 bases between them. The CDR3 covers 12 residues. CDR1 is DFQATT and CDR2 is SNEGSKA in the germline V gene (reference sequence). CDR3 in DNA: TGCAGTGCTGGCAGACTTGGAGAGACCCAGTACTTC. Translation gives CSAGRLGETQYF.

J is TRBJ1-2 and V is TRBV9; TRBD1 matches at 9 bases. From germline, CDR1 is SGDLS and CDR2 YYNGEE. After removal of 5 bases from V and 3 bases from J, the junction contained 5 bases not matched to a gene. The CDR3 is made up of 14 amino acids. CDR3 in amino acids: CASRRTGEDYGYTF. For the CDR3, the DNA is TGTGCCAGCAGACGGACAGGGGAGGACTATGGCTACACCTTC.

This clonotype was detected only a few times. Lacking the conserved final phenylalanine or tryptophan, this CDR3 likely reflects a read error. V gene TRBV10-1 combines with J gene TRBJ2-5; 10 positions agree with TRBD2. The CDR3 runs 18 residues. V dropped 3 bases and J dropped 4; count of bases not matched to a gene: 14. Germline assignment: CDR1 WNHNN and CDR2 SYGVQD (reference sequence). In nucleotides, the CDR3 is TGCGCCAGCAGTGATGAGGTCCTAGCGGGAGTTATGGGAGAGACCCAGTACTCC. Its translation is CASSDEVLAGVMGETQYS.

The chain is built from TRBV30 and TRBJ2-7; 9 bases line up with TRBD2. Germline assignment: CDR1 GTSNPN and CDR2 SVGIG (reference sequence). The V and J ends lost 5 bases and 10 bases, in that order; junction bases with no gene match: 12. CDR3 length equals 13 residues. The CDR3 sequence is CAWEGSSGVGQYF. The DNA of the CDR3 is TGTGCCTGGGAGGGGTCTAGCGGGGTCGGACAGTACTTC.

This clonotype was seen repeatedly, ten times or more. CDR3 nucleotides: TGTGCCATCAGAAATAGCGGGGAAATCTACGAGCAGTACTTC. It encodes CAIRNSGEIYEQYF. V is TRBV10-3 and J is TRBJ2-7; 8 nucleotides match TRBD2. The CDR3 extends over 14 amino acids. The germline gives CDR1 ENHRY, CDR2 SYGVKD. V trimming: 6 bases; J trimming: 3 bases; junction bases outside the gene matches: 7.

V and J are TRBV10-2 and TRBJ1-2; D is possibly TRBD1 (6 bases). V lost 8 bases to trimming and J lost 5 bases, with 15 bases between them. Looked up from germline, CDR1 is WSHSY and CDR2 is SAAADI. The CDR3 consists of 13 residues. CDR3 nucleotides: TGCGCCAGCGGTCGGGGGGCTAGGTATGGCTACACCTTC. This codes for CASGRGARYGYTF.

This clonotype was seen a handful of times. The chain couples TRBV4-1 to TRBJ1-1, with 8 bases identical to TRBD1. The CDR3 is made up of 14 amino acids. The germline gives CDR1 MGHRA, CDR2 YSYEKL. The ends lost 6 bases at V and 4 bases at J; junction bases unmatched: 7. The chain's CDR3 is CASRATGVTTEAFF. The CDR3 bases are TGCGCCAGCAGGGCGACAGGGGTTACCACTGAAGCTTTCTTT.

The rearrangement uses TRBV6-2 or TRBV6-3 and TRBJ1-2; weak D call: TRBD1 (5 bases). Germline-derived CDR1 and CDR2 are MNHEY and SVGEGT. Trimming took off 6 bases at V and 0 bases at J, with 14 bases between the two ends. This CDR3 contains 15 residues. DNA of the CDR3: TGTGCCAGCAGGGAAGACAGAATTACTAACTATGGCTACACCTTC. Translated, it gives CASREDRITNYGYTF.

This chain's CDR3 is CAWSVGLGAYNEQFF. The CDR3 nucleotides are TGTGCCTGGAGTGTCGGGCTCGGGGCCTACAATGAGCAGTTCTTC. V usage is TRBV30 and J usage is TRBJ2-1; the D gene is possibly TRBD2 (5 bases). Germline CDR1 GTSNPN, CDR2 SVGIG (reference sequence). CDR3 length: 15 amino acids. Trimming took 0 bases from V and 2 from J, leaving 11 bases between them.

At least ten counts were recorded for this clonotype. The chain is built from TRBV20-1 and TRBJ2-1; 7 positions agree with TRBD2. The CDR3 loop spans 22 amino acids. The germline gives CDR1 DFQATT, CDR2 SNEGSKA (reference sequence). The V segment lost 6 bases and the J segment 8 bases; nucleotides outside the gene matches: 37. The CDR3 DNA reads TGCAGTGCCCCCCCCAGCGTGCCGCGACGGGCCCTAGCGGACCTCGGCCTAGATGAGCAGTTCTTC. Residues: CSAPPSVPRRALADLGLDEQFF.

This clonotype has just a few counts. The final CDR3 position lacks the conserved phenylalanine or tryptophan, pointing to a likely read error. The chain uses TRBV5-5 and TRBJ2-5; D remains unclear. Trimming removed 0 bases at V and 1 base at J, with 7 bases between. This CDR3 has 14 amino acids. Germline V lookup: CDR1 SGHKS, CDR2 YYEKEE (reference sequence). The DNA for the CDR3 is TGTGCCAGCAGCTTGGACGGAATCCAAGAGACCCAGTACATC. It yields the protein CASSLDGIQETQYI.

V and J are TRBV6-5 and TRBJ2-1; 9 bases line up with TRBD1. CDR3 length: 14 residues. Germline values: CDR1 MNHEY, CDR2 SVGAGI. Trimming removed 4 bases from V and 9 bases from J; junction bases left unmatched: 7. CDR3 loop: CASSSAGQGGEQFF. As DNA, the CDR3 is TGTGCCAGCAGTTCGGCGGGACAGGGTGGTGAGCAGTTCTTC.

The chain is built from TRBV6-1 and TRBJ2-7, with 7 bases lining up with TRBD1. The CDR3 contains 15 residues. Germline trimming cut 7 bases from V and 7 bases from J; bases unmatched to any gene: 16. CDR1 is MNHNS, CDR2 SASEGT, per germline. CDR3 sequence: CASNGKGQLILEQYF. CDR3 in DNA: TGTGCCAGCAATGGAAAGGGACAGTTAATCTTGGAGCAGTACTTC.

This clonotype was recorded at least ten times. The V and J genes are TRBV30 and TRBJ2-3; D unclear. Germline CDR1 reads GTSNPN; CDR2 reads SVGIG (reference sequence). The CDR3 loop spans 14 amino acids. V lost 8 bases, J lost 2 bases, and 17 bases lay in between. CDR3: CATRAGLSTDTQYF. CDR3 in DNA: TGTGCCACCCGGGCAGGCCTTTCCACAGATACGCAGTATTTT.

This clonotype was detected many times. This chain uses TRBV24-1 with TRBJ2-1; the D call may be TRBD1 or TRBD2 (5 bases each). CDR3 length: 17 amino acids. V lost 4 bases to trimming and J lost 4 bases, with 19 bases between them. Per germline, CDR1 KGHDR and CDR2 SFDVKD. The CDR3 reads CATSEGNLDGAYNEQFF. CDR3 nucleotides: TGTGCCACCAGTGAGGGCAACCTCGACGGGGCATACAATGAGCAGTTCTTC.

Many counts were recorded for this clonotype. The chain is built from TRBV27 and TRBJ1-2; unclear D gene. CDR1 and CDR2 (germline): MNHEY, SMNVEV (reference sequence). The CDR3 is made up of 15 amino acids. Trimming pared 2 bases from V and 4 bases from J, leaving 14 bases between. The CDR3 DNA sequence: TGTGCCAGCAGTTTAAGTGCCGGCCAAGGCTATGGCTACACCTTC. It codes for CASSLSAGQGYGYTF.

This clonotype was detected a few times. The V gene is TRBV27, the J gene TRBJ2-1, with 8 bases lining up with TRBD2. The CDR3 runs to 10 residues. After removal of 9 bases from V and 9 bases from J, the junction contained 1 base not matched to a gene. In germline, CDR1 is MNHEY, CDR2 SMNVEV (reference sequence). CDR3 sequence reads: CASGTSEQFF. In DNA, the CDR3 is TGTGCCAGTGGGACTAGTGAGCAGTTCTTC.